A single sample gave rise to the 22 T cell receptor beta chains below, sequenced in a study of blood T cell repertoires in COVID-19. TCRdb's table, derived via immunoSEQ multiplex PCR, lists solely in-frame clones and lacks some. The sample consists of under 250,000 clones, over 70% of them appearing once. Sequencing was performed on peripheral blood. These receptors came from a man aged 35 to 55 with active or convalescent COVID-19.

This chain uses TRBV29-1 with TRBJ2-3; the D gene is possibly TRBD2 (6 bases). The germline V gene has CDR1 SQVTM and CDR2 ANQGSEA. The CDR3 extends over 15 amino acids. V gave up 3 bases and J gave up 0 bases, with 13 bases separating them. The CDR3 coding sequence is TGCAGCGTTGAGGTCCTAGCGAGCAGCACAGATACGCAGTATTTT. Protein sequence: CSVEVLASSTDTQYF.

The rearrangement uses TRBV25-1 and TRBJ1-4; D is unclear. V was clipped by 3 bases and J by 0 bases, with 8 bases between them. The CDR3 covers 15 residues. The germline CDR1 and CDR2 sequences are MGHDK and SYGVNS. CDR3: CASSERGTTNEKLFF. The DNA for the CDR3 is TGTGCCAGCAGTGAGCGTGGTACAACTAATGAAAAACTGTTTTTT. The entire variable domain, with the rest obtained from reference TRBV25-1 and TRBJ1-4, is as follows: EADIYQTPRYLVIGTGKKITLECSQTMGHDKMYWYQQDPGMELHLIHYSYGVNSTEKGDLSSESTVSRIRTEHFPLTLESARPSHTSQYLCASSERGTTNEKLFFGSGTQLSVL.

This clone has only a few counts. The chain links TRBV4-1 to TRBJ1-5; 8 bases are shared with TRBD1. The CDR3 runs to 17 residues. Germline V gene data show CDR1 as MGHRA and CDR2 as YSYEKL. V was pared by 1 base and J by 1 base, with 6 bases of the junction left unmatched. CDR3 DNA: TGCGCCAGCAGCCAAGCGGCAGGGGGCACAAGCAATCAGCCCCAGCATTTT. This sequence encodes CASSQAAGGTSNQPQHF.

The J gene is TRBJ2-5, the V gene TRBV11-2; TRBD2 aligns across 9 bases. The trim removed 5 bases at V and 1 base at J, leaving 2 bases unmatched. This CDR3 spans 14 amino acids. Germline V lookup: CDR1 SGHAT, CDR2 FQNNGV. The CDR3 DNA reads as TGTGCCAGCAGCCCTAGCGGGGCCCAAGAGACCCAGTACTTC. Translated, it gives CASSPSGAQETQYF.

The CDR3 DNA sequence: TGTGCCACCAGTCCCGCGTCCAATAGCAATCAGCCCCAGCATTTT. Protein product: CATSPASNSNQPQHF. The chain is built from TRBV24-1 and TRBJ1-5, with D uncertain. The germline V gene encodes CDR1 KGHDR and CDR2 SFDVKD. V was shortened by 6 bases and J by 0 bases, with 11 bases between the two germline ends. This CDR3 comprises 15 residues.

This clone showed up just once. The chain links TRBV30 to TRBJ1-6; the match to TRBD1 covers 7 bases. This CDR3 has 20 amino acids. Germline lookup yields CDR1 GTSNPN and CDR2 SVGIG (reference sequence). The V gene end was trimmed by 4 bases and the J gene end by 1 base; junction bases not matched to a gene: 19. As DNA, the CDR3 is TGTGCCTGGAACCATAAACCCGGAAGGGGGCGAAGGTCCTATAATTCACCCCTCCACTTT. The encoded protein is CAWNHKPGRGRRSYNSPLHF.

The genes are TRBV29-1 and TRBJ1-4; unclear D gene. The CDR3 has 17 residues. V was cut by 4 bases and J by 0 bases, with 18 bases left in between. Germline CDR1 SQVTM, CDR2 ANQGSEA. The CDR3 nucleotides are TGCAGCGTTGCGGACCGAGGAGGGCCAACAACTAATGAAAAACTGTTTTTT. This sequence encodes CSVADRGGPTTNEKLFF.

This chain uses TRBV24-1 with TRBJ1-2, with 12 positions matching TRBD1. The CDR3 totals 17 residues. Germline V gene data show CDR1 as KGHDR and CDR2 as SFDVKD. Trimming cost V 3 bases and J 8 bases; bases outside gene matches: 12. This chain's CDR3 is CATSDPGTGGVRGGYTF. For the CDR3, the DNA is TGTGCCACCAGTGATCCCGGGACAGGGGGCGTAAGGGGCGGCTACACCTTC.

The chain combines TRBV18 with TRBJ2-3; 7 nucleotides line up with TRBD2. There are 19 residues in the CDR3. Germline lookup yields CDR1 KGHSH and CDR2 LQKENI. J lost 1 base, V lost 1 base, and 14 bases had no gene match. CDR3 coding DNA: TGTGCCAGCTCACCACTGTGGAGCGGGGTCCGGGGGGGCACAGATACGCAGTATTTT. Translating gives CASSPLWSGVRGGTDTQYF.

V and J are TRBV5-4 and TRBJ2-3; the match to TRBD1 covers 8 bases. The CDR3 spans 17 residues. Unmatched junction bases numbered 14, after V lost 5 bases and J lost 3 bases. Germline-derived CDR1 and CDR2 are SGHNT and YYREEE (reference sequence). CDR3: CASRSHPGQAFTDTQYF. The CDR3 DNA reads as TGTGCCAGCAGATCTCACCCGGGACAGGCGTTTACAGATACGCAGTATTTT.

The chain couples TRBV12-5 to TRBJ2-2; a possible D gene is TRBD1 (6 bases). Germline values: CDR1 LGHNT, CDR2 FRNRAP. The CDR3 consists of 16 residues. V lost 3 bases, J lost 2 bases, and 13 bases lay in between. CDR3 nucleotide sequence: TGTGCTAGTGGTTTTCGCCGGGACACAAACACCGGGGAGCTGTTTTTT. Protein: CASGFRRDTNTGELFF.

The V gene is TRBV2, the J gene TRBJ2-7, with TRBD1 matching 9 bases. The CDR3 is 14 residues long. The V gene end was trimmed by 6 bases and the J gene end by 4 bases; junction bases not matched to a gene: 7. In germline, CDR1 is SNHLY, CDR2 FYNNEI. The DNA for the CDR3 is TGTGCCAGCAGCCCGAGGACAGGGGAATACGAGCAGTACTTC. Its protein is CASSPRTGEYEQYF.

J is TRBJ1-3 and V is TRBV19, with D uncertain. Trimming cost V 4 bases and J 2 bases, with 9 bases left between them. Per the germline V gene, CDR1 is LNHDA and CDR2 is SQIVND (reference sequence). This CDR3 comprises 14 residues. The CDR3 bases are TGTGCCAGTAGTAAAGGGAGGGCTGGAAACACCATATATTTT. This encodes CASSKGRAGNTIYF.

The rearrangement links TRBV7-6 to TRBJ2-2; D perhaps matches TRBD2 (6 bases). Germline CDR1 SGHVS, CDR2 FNYEAQ. The CDR3 runs 16 residues. The V and J ends lost 5 bases and 5 bases respectively, with 18 bases between them. The DNA for the CDR3 is TGTGCCAGCAGCCCCTTGGAGGGAGCCGGGACCGGGGAGCTGTTTTTT. Its translation is CASSPLEGAGTGELFF.

This chain uses TRBV6-2 or TRBV6-3 with TRBJ2-2; tentatively, D is TRBD1 (5 bases). The CDR3 is 14 residues long. Germline values: CDR1 MNHEY, CDR2 SVGEGT. The V end was cut by 4 bases, the J end by 4 bases, with 10 bases between. CDR3 bases: TGTGCCAGCAGTTTTTTAGGGGCCACCGGGGAGCTGTTTTTT. This translates into CASSFLGATGELFF.

The chain combines TRBV7-2 with TRBJ1-2; no clear D. Germline V gives CDR1 SGHTA, CDR2 FQGNSA. The length of the CDR3 is 13 residues. V was cut by 2 bases and J by 7 bases, with 11 bases left in between. CDR3 DNA sequence: TGTGCCAGCAGCTTAAAAGCACTTGGTGGCTACACCTTC. Translated, it gives CASSLKALGGYTF. The entire variable domain, with the rest obtained from reference TRBV7-2 and TRBJ1-2, is as follows: GAGVSQSPSNKVTEKGKDVELRCDPISGHTALYWYRQSLGQGLEFLIYFQGNSAPDKSGLPSDRFSAERTGGSVSTLTIQRTQQEDSAVYLCASSLKALGGYTFGSGTRLTVV.

A few counts support this clone. This sequence joins TRBV10-3 and TRBJ1-2; D gene unclear. The germline V gene has CDR1 ENHRY and CDR2 SYGVKD. Trimming left V 2 bases short and J 5 bases short, with 9 bases between. This CDR3 is built from 13 residues. Written as DNA, the CDR3 is TGTGCCATCAGTGAGCCAACAGAGTATGGCTACACCTTC. Translating it yields CAISEPTEYGYTF.

The table lists this clone with a count of one. This sequence joins TRBV19 and TRBJ1-4; D unresolved. Deletions cut 7 bases from V and 0 bases from J, with 9 bases between. This CDR3 spans 14 amino acids. Per the germline V gene, CDR1 is LNHDA and CDR2 is SQIVND (reference sequence). The CDR3 is CASTPGATNEKLFF. The CDR3 region has the DNA TGTGCCAGTACTCCCGGGGCAACTAATGAAAAACTGTTTTTT.

This chain joins TRBV29-1 and TRBJ1-2, with D hard to call. Germline V gene lookup returns CDR1 SQVTM and CDR2 ANQGSEA. Deletions cut 0 bases from V and 5 bases from J, with 7 bases between. CDR3 length: 12 residues. Here the CDR3 reads CSVEERVYGYTF. The CDR3 bases are TGCAGCGTTGAAGAGCGAGTTTATGGCTACACCTTC.

This clone was counted once. The chain recombines TRBV7-2 with TRBJ1-2, with a tentative D call TRBD1 (5 bases). This CDR3 has 15 residues. Germline values: CDR1 SGHTA, CDR2 FQGNSA. Trimming took 4 bases from V and 4 from J, leaving 16 bases between them. In nucleotides, the CDR3 is TGTGCCAGCAGCTCACACCTCCAGGGAGGCTATGGCTACACCTTC. It is translated as CASSSHLQGGYGYTF.

This clone was recorded many times. The chain combines TRBV6-2 or TRBV6-3 with TRBJ1-5, with 10 bases matching TRBD1. The length of the CDR3 is 17 residues. J lost 3 bases, V lost 2 bases, and 7 bases had no gene match. Germline V gene lookup returns CDR1 MNHEY and CDR2 SVGEGT. Here the CDR3 DNA reads TGTGCCAGCAGTTACAGTCCGGGACAGGGGACCAATCAGCCCCAGCATTTT. This codes for CASSYSPGQGTNQPQHF.

CDR3 in DNA: TGTGCCACCAGTGATGTGGACAGGGGTGTTTTCAATGAGCAGTTCTTC. Residues: CATSDVDRGVFNEQFF. The chain has TRBV24-1 and TRBJ2-1; 9 bases are a match to TRBD1. Germline V gene lookup returns CDR1 KGHDR and CDR2 SFDVKD. The CDR3 has 16 residues. With 3 bases clipped from V and 6 bases from J, the junction kept 8 bases outside the gene matches.